This T cell receptor beta chain was obtained from a study of blood T cells in healthy people across ages. Each of the donors had roughly 9.7 milliliters of peripheral blood drawn into EDTA-treated Vacutainer tubes. PBMCs, at least 7 million per sample, were isolated. Between the trimmed V and J ends, which lost 6 bases and 0 bases, there was a span of 11 bases. The germline gives CDR1 SGHTA, CDR2 FQGNSA. The CDR3 consists of 15 residues. The use of a sample-barcoded 5' primer and a J-beta primer mix characterized a second PCR of roughly 6 to 11 cycles. Through a template-switch adaptor with 12 random nucleotides, each cDNA molecule received a tag. CDR3-containing paired-end reads numbering at least 2.5 million came from each sample. TCRdb processed the 5' RACE reads anew with MiXCR; each CDR3 protein has one entry. This table holds about 810,000 distinct CDR3 sequences, roughly 40% found once.

The clonotype was recovered from a man aged 18 to 30 in good health. The chain couples TRBV7-2 to TRBJ1-4; no reliable D call. Sequences were obtained from blood. CDR3 protein: CASRPPGTTNEKLFF. The DNA of the CDR3 is TGTGCCAGCAGACCCCCGGGAACAACTAATGAAAAACTGTTTTTT.